This is a list of T cell receptor beta chains from one sample in a study of graft-versus-host responses after intestinal transplantation. TCRdb's table, derived via immunoSEQ multiplex PCR, lists solely in-frame clones and lacks some. The repertoire consists of approximately 100,000 clones, with 86% occurring once and the leading ten covering roughly 1.4%. The material was PBMCs, obtained 255 days after intestinal transplant. These receptors were obtained from a human patient who received an intestinal transplant, so some T cells may come from the graft donor. The CDR3 runs from the conserved cysteine through the conserved F or W. D genes are given only for firm matches. Clone size is not always given. Where it is, it says once, few, many or a class for expanded clones.

v_gene	abundance	d_gene	j_gene	CDR3aa	CDR3nt
TRBV5-6	.	.	TRBJ2-3	CASSLRVSTDTQYF	TGTGCCAGCAGCTTGAGGGTTAGCACAGATACGCAGTATTTT
TRBV6-6	.	TRBD2	TRBJ2-1	CASRSQLAGALNEQFF	TGTGCCAGCAGATCCCAACTAGCGGGAGCTTTAAATGAGCAGTTCTTC
TRBV7-2	.	TRBD1	TRBJ1-1	CASSPDRDTEAFF	TGTGCCAGCAGCCCCGACAGGGATACTGAAGCTTTCTTT
TRBV15	few	.	TRBJ1-1	CATSRTLSLDLNTEAFF	TGTGCCACCAGCAGAACCCTCAGCCTCGATTTGAACACTGAAGCTTTCTTT
TRBV5-1	once	.	TRBJ2-1	CASSLWSGTYNEQFF	TGCGCCAGCAGCTTGTGGTCCGGAACCTACAATGAGCAGTTCTTC
TRBV10-2	.	.	TRBJ2-7	CASDDKGFLQDEQYF	TGCGCCAGCGATGACAAAGGGTTCCTCCAGGACGAGCAGTACTTC
TRBV2	.	.	TRBJ2-1	CASRVIDLPSDEQFF	TGTGCCAGCAGGGTCATCGATTTGCCGTCCGATGAGCAGTTCTTC
TRBV13	.	.	TRBJ2-5	CASSLGRRGETQYF	TGTGCCAGCAGCTTAGGACGGAGGGGTGAGACCCAGTACTTC
TRBV18	.	.	TRBJ1-5	CASSPTGRADQPQHF	TGTGCCAGCTCACCAACAGGGAGGGCGGATCAGCCCCAGCATTTT
TRBV5-6	once	.	TRBJ1-5	CASRQTQPQHF	TGTGCCAGCAGGCAGACGCAGCCCCAGCATTTT
TRBV13	.	.	TRBJ2-6	CASSLRTAGANVLTF	TGTGCCAGCAGCCTGAGGACAGCTGGGGCCAACGTCCTGACTTTC
TRBV6-5	.	TRBD2	TRBJ2-1	CASRSGGGRFNEQFF	TGTGCCAGCAGGTCCGGGGGCGGGAGGTTCAATGAGCAGTTCTTC
TRBV29-1	.	.	TRBJ1-4	CSVGGTSGSNEKLFF	TGCAGCGTCGGCGGGACTAGCGGGAGTAATGAAAAACTGTTTTTT
TRBV7-2	.	.	TRBJ2-7	CASSPRASSYEQYF	TGTGCCAGCAGCCCCAGGGCCAGCTCCTACGAGCAGTACTTC
TRBV1	.	.	TRBJ2-2	CTSSQTGTSGRAPPPGELFF	TGCACCAGCAGCCAAACCGGGACTAGCGGGAGGGCCCCACCCCCCGGGGAGCTGTTTTTT
TRBV11-2	once	.	TRBJ1-1	CASSWGGNTEAFF	TGTGCCAGCAGCTGGGGAGGGAACACTGAAGCTTTCTTT
TRBV12-5	few	TRBD1	TRBJ2-1	CASGLGTGGYDEQFF	TGTGCTAGTGGTTTGGGGACAGGGGGCTACGATGAGCAGTTCTTC
TRBV27	.	.	TRBJ2-1	CASSIIASSYNEQFF	TGTGCCAGCAGTATCATAGCGTCGTCCTACAATGAGCAGTTCTTC
TRBV5-4	.	TRBD1	TRBJ1-2	CASSLDRGGGYTF	TGTGCCAGCAGTCTCGACAGGGGAGGTGGCTACACCTTC
TRBV5-1	.	.	TRBJ2-1	CASSLRQGGSNEQFF	TGCGCCAGCAGCTTGCGGCAGGGGGGATCGAATGAGCAGTTCTTC
TRBV28	.	TRBD1	TRBJ1-6	CASTPVGGTGASWNSPLHF	TGTGCCAGCACCCCCGTCGGGGGGACAGGGGCGTCGTGGAATTCACCCCTCCACTTT